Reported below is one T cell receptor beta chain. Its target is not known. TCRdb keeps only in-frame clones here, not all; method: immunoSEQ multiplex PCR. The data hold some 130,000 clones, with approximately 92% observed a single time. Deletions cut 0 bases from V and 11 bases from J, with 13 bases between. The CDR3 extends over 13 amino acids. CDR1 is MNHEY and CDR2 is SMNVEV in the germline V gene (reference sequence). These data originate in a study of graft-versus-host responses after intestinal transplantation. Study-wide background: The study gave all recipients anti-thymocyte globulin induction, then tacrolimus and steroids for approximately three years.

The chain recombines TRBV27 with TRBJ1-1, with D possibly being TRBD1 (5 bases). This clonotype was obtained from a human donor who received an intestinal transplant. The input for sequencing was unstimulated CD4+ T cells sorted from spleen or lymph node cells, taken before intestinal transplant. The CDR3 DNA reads TGTGCCAGCAGTTTATCGCGAGGGGCCCGGGCTTTCTTT. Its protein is CASSLSRGARAFF.